Presented here are 6 T cell receptor beta chains from one specimen sequenced in a study of breast tumors, draining lymph nodes, adjacent tissues. TCRdb re-analysed the multiplex PCR reads in MiXCR, keeping a single row per CDR3 protein. The table has about 14,000 distinct CDR3 sequences, around three fifths seen once. The sample comprised tumor-adjacent breast tissue. These receptors all stem from a female donor with breast cancer. Some clones in this sample may be carry-over from other donors' samples.

The CDR3 protein is CASSEAGASYEQYF. The CDR3 nucleotides are TGCGCCAGCAGCGAGGCGGGAGCCTCCTACGAGCAGTACTTC. The genes are TRBV10-2 and TRBJ2-7, with TRBD2 identical over 7 bases. Losses at the gene ends were 6 bases for V and 0 bases for J; bases not matched to a gene: 5. The CDR3 is made up of 14 amino acids. Germline CDR1 reads WSHSY; CDR2 reads SAAADI.

This clonotype has at least ten counts. The chain is built from TRBV6-1 and TRBJ1-1; 9 bases align to TRBD1. With 8 bases clipped from V and 3 bases from J, the junction kept 7 bases outside the gene matches. In germline, CDR1 is MNHNS, CDR2 SASEGT. The CDR3 spans 14 residues. CDR3 region: CASSRQGGYTEAFF. In DNA form, the CDR3 reads TGTGCCAGCTCACGACAGGGGGGTTACACTGAAGCTTTCTTT.

The chain couples TRBV7-9 to TRBJ2-1; perhaps TRBD1 as D (5 bases). CDR1 and CDR2 (germline): SEHNR, FQNEAQ (reference sequence). Trimming removed 6 bases from V and 6 bases from J, with 12 bases in between. The CDR3 sequence is 13 residues long. CDR3 in amino acids: CASRPPQGNEQFF. The CDR3 nucleotides read TGTGCCAGCAGACCCCCCCAGGGCAATGAGCAGTTCTTC.

This clonotype was seen once. The V call is TRBV29-1, the J call TRBJ1-2; D is unclear. V lost 4 bases to trimming and J lost 5 bases, with 8 bases between them. The germline V gene encodes CDR1 SQVTM and CDR2 ANQGSEA. CDR3 length: 11 residues. The CDR3 spells CSVVEGYGYTF. The CDR3 DNA sequence: TGCAGCGTTGTGGAGGGATATGGCTACACCTTC. Full variable domain (remainder filled in from reference TRBV29-1 and TRBJ1-2): SAVISQKPSRDICQRGTSLTIQCQVDSQVTMMFWYRQQPGQSLTLIATANQGSEATYESGFVIDKFPISRPNLTFSTLTVSNMSPEDSSIYLCSVVEGYGYTFGSGTRLTVV.

This clonotype qualifies as medium-sized. This chain links TRBV25-1 with TRBJ2-7; 10 bases agree with TRBD2. Germline V gene data show CDR1 as MGHDK and CDR2 as SYGVNS. This CDR3 is 14 amino acids long. V gave up 6 bases and J gave up 0 bases; unmatched junction bases: 2. The CDR3 protein is CASRPSGSSYEQYF. In DNA, the CDR3 is TGTGCCAGCAGGCCTAGCGGGAGCTCCTACGAGCAGTACTTC.

This clonotype has ten or more counts. The CDR3: CSAQYQETQYF. DNA for the CDR3: TGCAGTGCCCAGTACCAAGAGACCCAGTACTTC. The chain uses TRBV20-1 and TRBJ2-5; no firm D call. Germline V gives CDR1 DFQATT, CDR2 SNEGSKA (reference sequence). This CDR3 spans 11 amino acids. V shed 6 bases and J shed 0 bases, with 5 bases lying between them.